This T cell receptor (beta chain) was sequenced during a study of regulatory T cells in long-lasting Graves disease. This clonotype was seen a handful of times. With iRepertoire HTBI primers and Arm-PCR of CDR3 regions, TCR beta libraries were built. TCRdb reanalysed the multiplex PCR reads using MiXCR and keeps one entry per CDR3 protein. The data contain hundreds of thousands of distinct CDR3 sequences, roughly a fifth of them singletons. Regarding time point: persistent/refractory GD, antithyroid drugs over 5 years with positive TRAb. After RNA was extracted from PBMCs, the TCR library was made from it. The sample in question was peripheral blood mononuclear cells (PBMCs), obtained when the disease was refractory, from a patient treated with antithyroid drugs. This clonotype originated in a female donor with Graves disease.

CDR3 DNA: TGTGCCAGCAGCCAAGCGACAGGGGCTCGGGGGGCTTTCTTT. Amino acid sequence: CASSQATGARGAFF. This sequence joins TRBV3-1 and TRBJ1-1, with 8 positions matching TRBD1. With V trimmed by 1 base and J by 11 bases, 9 bases remained unmatched. The CDR3 has 14 amino acids. Germline lookup yields CDR1 LGHDT and CDR2 YNNKEL (reference sequence).